Following are 29 T cell receptor beta chains from one sample sequenced in a study of blood T cell repertoires in COVID-19. TCRdb's copy holds only in-frame clones and misses some; the assay was immunoSEQ multiplex PCR. The sample lists tens of thousands of clones; roughly 89% were seen once. Source material: peripheral blood. The receptors were gathered from a man aged 45 to 65 with active COVID-19.

The CDR3 sequence: CASSQTGGYFYGYTF. In DNA form, the CDR3 reads TGCGCCAGCAGCCAGACAGGGGGTTATTTCTATGGCTACACCTTC. This chain connects TRBV5-1 to TRBJ1-2; 9 bases line up with TRBD1. Germline loops: CDR1 SGHRS, CDR2 YFSETQ. The V segment lost 4 bases and the J segment 4 bases; nucleotides outside the gene matches: 8. The CDR3 covers 15 residues. The whole variable domain, remainder taken from reference TRBV5-1 and TRBJ1-2, is KAGVTQTPRYLIKTRGQQVTLSCSPISGHRSVSWYQQTPGQGLQFLFEYFSETQRNKGNFPGRFSGRQFSNSRSEMNVSTLELGDSALYLCASSQTGGYFYGYTFGSGTRLTVV.

The chain carries TRBV5-6 and TRBJ1-2; 8 positions agree with TRBD1. CDR1 and CDR2 (germline): SGHDT, YYEEEE. V was pared by 1 base and J by 5 bases, with 10 bases of the junction left unmatched. The CDR3 spans 16 residues. CDR3 bases: TGTGCCAGCAGCTTGCCTCCCTGGACAGGGAATTATGGCTACACCTTC. Protein sequence: CASSLPPWTGNYGYTF.

The chain is built from TRBV15 and TRBJ1-6, with TRBD1 as a possible D gene (5 bases). This CDR3 spans 16 amino acids. V was shortened by 0 bases and J by 6 bases, with 12 bases between the two germline ends. Per the germline V gene, CDR1 is LNHNV and CDR2 is YYDKDF (reference sequence). The CDR3 sequence is CATSRDYGGGNSPLHF. The CDR3 nucleotides read TGTGCCACCAGCAGAGACTACGGGGGGGGTAATTCACCCCTCCACTTT.

The chain couples TRBV29-1 to TRBJ1-1, with a weak D call TRBD1 (6 bases). Between the trimmed V and J ends, which lost 6 bases and 4 bases, there was a span of 15 bases. CDR1 is SQVTM and CDR2 is ANQGSEA in the germline V gene. CDR3 length equals 13 residues. CDR3 DNA: TGCAGCGTGAAAAACAGGGATGGCACTGAAGCTTTCTTT. Translation gives CSVKNRDGTEAFF.

The V gene is TRBV29-1, the J gene TRBJ1-5, with TRBD1 matching 8 bases. The CDR3 has 15 residues. With V trimmed by 2 bases and J by 3 bases, 6 bases remained unmatched. Germline CDR1 reads SQVTM; CDR2 reads ANQGSEA. CDR3 sequence reads: CSVETGTGLNQPQHF. DNA for the CDR3: TGCAGCGTTGAAACCGGGACAGGTCTCAATCAGCCCCAGCATTTT.

V usage is TRBV20-1 and J usage is TRBJ1-6; the match to TRBD1 covers 8 bases. The CDR3 is 15 amino acids. V gave up 3 bases and J gave up 6 bases; unmatched junction bases: 7. The germline V gene has CDR1 DFQATT and CDR2 SNEGSKA (reference sequence). The DNA of the CDR3 is TGCAGTGCTAGTGAAGGTGACAGGGGTAATTCACCCCTCCACTTT. Translation gives CSASEGDRGNSPLHF.

The gene calls are TRBV5-8 and TRBJ2-2; D might be TRBD1 (6 bases). Trimming pared 2 bases from V and 6 bases from J, leaving 14 bases between. The CDR3 runs to 15 residues. Germline CDR1 is SGHTS and CDR2 is YDEGEE. CDR3 sequence (DNA): TGTGCCAGCAGCTTCCATTCAGGGGTTTCCGGGGAGCTGTTTTTT. It encodes CASSFHSGVSGELFF.

The rearrangement joins TRBV7-9 to TRBJ2-7; 9 bases align to TRBD1. J gave up 3 bases and V 2 bases, and 5 bases lay outside the gene matches. The CDR3 is 15 amino acids. Germline V gene sequence: CDR1 SEHNR, CDR2 FQNEAQ (reference sequence). The CDR3 spells CASSLQGTGYYEQYF. The CDR3 DNA is TGTGCCAGCAGCTTACAAGGGACAGGGTACTACGAGCAGTACTTC.

The rearrangement joins TRBV5-1 to TRBJ2-5; unclear D gene. Per germline, CDR1 SGHRS and CDR2 YFSETQ. V was pared by 2 bases and J by 3 bases, with 20 bases between. The CDR3 sequence is 17 residues long. The CDR3 protein is CASSFSVGREPKETQYF. The CDR3 DNA follows: TGCGCCAGCAGCTTCTCGGTGGGCCGAGAACCTAAAGAGACCCAGTACTTC.

This chain joins TRBV6-1 and TRBJ2-2; TRBD1 might be the D (6 bases). Trimming took 3 bases from V and 5 from J, leaving 13 bases between them. The CDR3 has 15 residues. Germline CDR1 MNHNS, CDR2 SASEGT. In nucleotides, the CDR3 is TGTGCCAGCAGTGAGCCAGGGGCGGTAACCGGGGAGCTGTTTTTT. As protein: CASSEPGAVTGELFF.

This chain connects TRBV6-5 to TRBJ2-5, with D maybe TRBD1 (6 bases). This CDR3 contains 11 residues. CDR1 MNHEY and CDR2 SVGAGI come from the germline V gene. Trimming shortened V by 4 bases and J by 10 bases, and 10 bases separated the two germline ends. CDR3 sequence (DNA): TGTGCCAGCAGTTCCAGACAGGTCCAGTACTTC. Translating it yields CASSSRQVQYF.

This chain connects TRBV10-3 to TRBJ2-5, with 10 bases lining up with TRBD2. This CDR3 spans 16 amino acids. CDR1 is ENHRY and CDR2 is SYGVKD in the germline V gene. After removal of 0 bases from V and 6 bases from J, the junction contained 7 bases not matched to a gene. The CDR3 sequence is CAISESERGGRKTQYF. Here the CDR3 DNA reads TGTGCCATCAGTGAGTCAGAGCGGGGGGGCCGGAAGACCCAGTACTTC.

This clone was counted between two and nine times. The rearrangement links TRBV28 to TRBJ2-7, with D perhaps matching TRBD1 (6 bases). Per germline, CDR1 MDHEN and CDR2 SYDVKM. V dropped 5 bases and J dropped 9 bases, with 17 bases sitting between them. The CDR3 has 13 residues. The CDR3 region is CASSAPGVRGQYF. The DNA of the CDR3 is TGTGCCAGCAGTGCTCCAGGGGTAAGAGGGCAGTACTTC.

The CDR3 DNA is TGCGCCAGCAGCTTGGATTCCCGGAACACTGAAGCTTTCTTT. Its protein is CASSLDSRNTEAFF. The rearrangement uses TRBV5-1 and TRBJ1-1, with D unresolved. V was trimmed by 0 bases and J by 1 base, leaving 7 bases between them. The V gene's germline CDR1 is SGHRS and CDR2 YFSETQ. The CDR3 contains 14 residues.

The chain combines TRBV6-5 with TRBJ1-3, with no clear D. Germline assignment: CDR1 MNHEY and CDR2 SVGAGI. CDR3 length equals 14 residues. Trimming removed 3 bases at V and 0 bases at J, with 6 bases between. For the CDR3, the DNA is TGTGCCAGCAGTTATCGAGGCTCTGGAAACACCATATATTTT. Protein product: CASSYRGSGNTIYF.

The V gene is TRBV18, the J gene TRBJ2-3, with 7 bases fitting TRBD2. The ends lost 2 bases at V and 0 bases at J; junction bases unmatched: 5. CDR3 length: 16 amino acids. The germline V gene has CDR1 KGHSH and CDR2 LQKENI. The CDR3 loop reads CASSPWGGESTDTQYF. Written as DNA, the CDR3 is TGTGCCAGCTCACCATGGGGGGGAGAGAGCACAGATACGCAGTATTTT.

The chain recombines TRBV25-1 with TRBJ1-5; 9 positions agree with TRBD1. With 6 bases clipped from V and 2 bases from J, the junction kept 11 bases outside the gene matches. The CDR3 loop spans 17 amino acids. Germline assignment: CDR1 MGHDK and CDR2 SYGVNS. The CDR3 DNA follows: TGTGCCAGCAGACCGATACAGGGGGCTGTGGGCAATCAGCCCCAGCATTTT. Encoded protein: CASRPIQGAVGNQPQHF.

J is TRBJ1-2 and V is TRBV7-8; no clear D. Per germline, CDR1 SGHVS and CDR2 FQNEAQ. The CDR3 spans 14 residues. V gave up 5 bases and J gave up 6 bases, with 16 bases separating them. The DNA for the CDR3 is TGTGCCAGCAGCCGAGATACAGCACCGGATGGCTACACCTTC. Its translation: CASSRDTAPDGYTF.

This clone was seen a single time. The chain uses TRBV18 and TRBJ1-2, with TRBD1 matching 9 bases. The V gene's germline CDR1 is KGHSH and CDR2 LQKENI. This CDR3 region has 13 residues. V gave up 6 bases and J gave up 6 bases; unmatched junction bases: 5. CDR3 coding DNA: TGTGCCAGCTCCAAGGGACAGGGTGATGGCTACACCTTC. Its translation is CASSKGQGDGYTF.

This clone was seen just once. The chain carries TRBV28 and TRBJ2-2, with D uncertain. CDR1 MDHEN and CDR2 SYDVKM come from the germline V gene. The V end lost 3 bases, the J end lost 4 bases, and 9 bases lay between the germline ends. There are 14 residues in the CDR3. The CDR3 region is CASSFFSGTGELFF. DNA of the CDR3: TGTGCCAGCAGTTTCTTCTCAGGCACCGGGGAGCTGTTTTTT.

J is TRBJ1-2 and V is TRBV6-1, with no clear D. Trimming left V 1 base short and J 5 bases short, with 5 bases between. CDR1 is MNHNS and CDR2 is SASEGT in the germline V gene. The CDR3 spans 12 residues. The CDR3 here is CASSEVEYGYTF. In nucleotides, the CDR3 is TGTGCCAGCAGTGAAGTAGAATATGGCTACACCTTC.

The J gene is TRBJ1-6, the V gene TRBV6-5; D unclear. Germline lookup yields CDR1 MNHEY and CDR2 SVGAGI. V lost 2 bases and J lost 6, with 11 bases in between. This CDR3 contains 15 residues. The chain's CDR3 is CASSYDGLANSPLHF. The DNA for the CDR3 is TGTGCCAGCAGTTACGACGGTTTAGCTAATTCACCCCTCCACTTT.

The CDR3, as DNA: TGTGCCAGCAGTTACCGGGCTAACTATGGCTACACCTTC. It encodes CASSYRANYGYTF. This chain uses TRBV6-2 or TRBV6-3 with TRBJ1-2; D is uncertain. V lost 2 bases to trimming and J lost 0 bases, with 4 bases between them. The CDR3 is 13 amino acids. Germline CDR1 and CDR2: MNHEY and SVGEGT.

The V gene is TRBV7-3, the J gene TRBJ2-2; 12 bases are a match to TRBD2. CDR1 and CDR2 from the germline V gene are SGHTA and FQGTGA. J lost 4 bases, V lost 5 bases, and 14 bases had no gene match. The CDR3 has 19 amino acids. The CDR3 region is CASSPRASGGAASTGELFF. DNA for the CDR3: TGTGCCAGCAGCCCTAGGGCTAGCGGGGGGGCCGCTAGCACCGGGGAGCTGTTTTTT. Drawing the rest from reference TRBV7-3 and TRBJ2-2, the complete variable domain is GAGVSQTPSNKVTEKGKYVELRCDPISGHTALYWYRQSLGQGPEFLIYFQGTGAADDSGLPNDRFFAVRPEGSVSTLKIQRTERGDSAVYLCASSPRASGGAASTGELFFGEGSRLTVL.

The gene calls are TRBV7-3 and TRBJ2-5; TRBD2 agrees at 7 bases. Germline values: CDR1 SGHTA, CDR2 FQGTGA. The CDR3 runs 16 residues. Germline trimming cut 6 bases from V and 2 bases from J; bases unmatched to any gene: 12. The CDR3 region has the DNA TGTGCCAGCAGTCGTCAAGGAGCGGGGCGGCAAGAGACCCAGTACTTC. Its protein is CASSRQGAGRQETQYF.

The rearrangement links TRBV19 to TRBJ1-1; D possibly corresponds to TRBD1 (6 bases). Germline V gene data show CDR1 as LNHDA and CDR2 as SQIVND (reference sequence). The V end was cut by 3 bases, the J end by 0 bases, with 14 bases between. This CDR3 comprises 16 residues. The CDR3 DNA sequence: TGTGCCAGTAGTATCGTACAGGGAGTCTTGAACACTGAAGCTTTCTTT. Encoded protein: CASSIVQGVLNTEAFF.

The chain employs TRBV6-6 and TRBJ2-1; TRBD2 might be the D (6 bases). With 7 bases removed from V and 0 bases from J, the gap between germline ends came to 10 bases. The CDR3 is 14 residues long. Germline values: CDR1 MNHNY, CDR2 SVGAGI (reference sequence). CDR3 sequence reads: CASTSGSSYNEQFF. The CDR3 DNA is TGTGCCAGCACGTCCGGGAGCTCCTACAATGAGCAGTTCTTC.

This chain uses TRBV5-1 with TRBJ1-3; D possibly corresponds to TRBD1 (6 bases). This CDR3 has 16 amino acids. Germline CDR1 and CDR2: SGHRS and YFSETQ. The V end was cut by 4 bases, the J end by 4 bases, with 18 bases between. Written as DNA, the CDR3 is TGCGCCAGCAGCCCGGCCCAACAGGGAGGGGGAAACACCATATATTTT. It encodes CASSPAQQGGGNTIYF.

This chain links TRBV19 with TRBJ1-2, with D maybe TRBD1 (5 bases). The CDR3 runs to 13 residues. Germline V CDR1 and CDR2: LNHDA, SQIVND (reference sequence). The V and J ends lost 11 bases and 7 bases respectively, with 20 bases between them. CDR3 loop: CALRDGGRFGYTF. The CDR3 DNA is TGTGCCTTGCGGGACGGAGGAAGGTTTGGCTACACCTTC.